This T cell receptor beta chain was retrieved from a study of cytomegalovirus exposure and HLA in healthy donors. Study outcomes and limitations: Later analysis associated a missense DCLRE1C variant with TCR beta V- and J-gene trimming.

The PCR used 60 Vbeta and 13 Jbeta primers. Profiling relied on immunoSEQ multiplex PCR, and the TCRdb table lists in-frame clones only, not all of them. This table has roughly 100,000 clones, roughly 63% appearing once. The CDR3 spans 13 residues. Per germline, CDR1 MDHEN and CDR2 SYDVKM. Trimming left V 8 bases short and J 6 bases short, with 14 bases between. Concerning this clone itself: Its specificity is not known.

This chain connects TRBV28 to TRBJ1-5; D is possibly TRBD1 (5 bases). This receptor was taken from a woman aged 45-59 years in good health and CMV-seropositive. What was sequenced was PBMCs. The DNA of the CDR3 is TGTGCCAGCCCCGGGAGTGGGGGTCAGCCCCAGCATTTT. It encodes CASPGSGGQPQHF.